This T cell receptor (beta chain) was observed in a study of blood T cell repertoires in COVID-19 (dated by TCRdb to the early 2020s). In terms of the full investigation: Samples covering the acute and convalescent phases of COVID-19 were provided by collaborators in the United States, Italy and Spain. The material from the prospective study consisted of cDNA or gDNA derived from T cells, B-cell-depleted T cells, or PBMCs. The dataset comprised deeply sampled blood TCRbeta repertoires from subjects exposed to, actively infected with, or recovered from COVID-19. A freely available public database, intended as a resource for researchers studying the immune response to SARS-CoV-2, is where the repertoires were released. The samples were drawn from the first 160 participants of the ongoing ImmuneRACE study and from 1,254 subjects provided by 6 global collaborators. Nearly every sample came with metadata listing a de-identified subject ID, COVID-19 status, age in years and sex. Where HLA class I and class II types were available, the types were taken from metadata supplied by the sample provider, not from assay-based typing.

This clone was seen a handful of times. Its antigen is not yet known. One base away there is no much larger clone; base qualities are not given. Taken from the germline V gene (reference sequence), the CDR1 and CDR2 loops are DFQATT and SNEGSKA. The CDR3 numbers 10 residues from cysteine through phenylalanine. The read is trimmed to its CDR3 DNA, 30 bases read in frame from base 1. Between the V and J ends, shortened by 3 bases and 5 bases respectively, the junction contains 5 bases. TCRbeta CDR3 regions were amplified from genomic DNA using the immunoSEQ Assay, a bias-controlled multiplex PCR. Per the authors' processing: Within the assay, amplification of reference gene primers was used to estimate how many nucleated cells each sample contained. To quantify the absolute abundance of each unique TCRbeta CDR3 rearrangement, sequence reads were collapsed and filtered. For each sample, productive Simpson clonality was calculated as the square root of Simpson's diversity index across productive rearrangements. TCRdb carries this immuneACCESS record with in-frame sequences only. Its versions omit some clonotypes, under half of them owing to an unresolved V gene in the studies checked, with the rest unexplained. That table gives V, J and clone size, and the DNA gave D and trimming. The sample data list about 29,000 clones, and approximately 82% of these were observed just once. The ten top clones hold about 1.7% of the sample.

Overall study outcomes, separate from this receptor: The amount of clinical and demographic metadata varied by source and participant and was provided uncurated.

Whole blood was collected in K2EDTA tubes by collaborating institutions according to the institutions' own protocols. For TCRbeta analysis, collaborator samples were shipped as frozen whole blood, as isolated PBMCs, or as DNA extracted from either sample type. The rearranged chain carries TRBV20-1 and TRBJ2-7, with the D gene not clear enough to name. Input material: peripheral blood. This TCR was sampled from a man at least 80 years old with active or convalescent COVID-19. The CDR3 region reads CSASGHEQYF. In nucleotides, the sequence is TGCAGTGCTAGTGGGCACGAGCAGTACTTC.